This entry lists 14 T cell receptor beta chains sequenced from one sample in a study of CD8 T cells in Susac syndrome. Reverse transcription of roughly 0.5 to 1 ug RNA used random hexamers. MiXCR, applied by TCRdb to the immunoSEQ multiplex PCR reads, yields one record per CDR3 protein. The top ten clones hold more than 0.07% of a sample with more than 150,000 distinct CDR3 sequences, 90% to 95% of them seen once. The sequenced sample was CD4+ T cells from PBMCs. The receptors shown here come from a human donor in good health.

The chain is built from TRBV6-5 and TRBJ1-1; perhaps TRBD1 as D (6 bases). The V gene's germline CDR1 is MNHEY and CDR2 SVGAGI. The V end lost 8 bases, the J end lost 4 bases, and 8 bases lay between the germline ends. The CDR3 has 11 amino acids. The CDR3 region is CASRGATEAFF. For the CDR3, the DNA is TGTGCCAGCCGGGGGGCCACTGAAGCTTTCTTT.

This chain connects TRBV10-3 to TRBJ2-5; TRBD2 is a possible D gene (6 bases). V was clipped by 5 bases and J by 5 bases, with 12 bases between them. Germline V gene data show CDR1 as ENHRY and CDR2 as SYGVKD. This CDR3 comprises 13 residues. The CDR3 spells CAISPRDLETQYF. DNA for the CDR3: TGTGCCATCAGTCCGCGGGATTTGGAGACCCAGTACTTC.

The chain links TRBV11-2 to TRBJ1-6, with no clear D. Germline V gene sequence: CDR1 SGHAT, CDR2 FQNNGV. The CDR3 totals 14 residues. V gave up 1 base and J gave up 5 bases, with 6 bases separating them. CDR3: CASSLVLDNSPLHF. In DNA form, the CDR3 reads TGTGCCAGCAGCTTAGTTTTAGATAATTCACCCCTCCACTTT.

The rearrangement joins TRBV27 to TRBJ2-7; 8 bases fit TRBD1. The CDR3 length is 16 residues. The germline CDR1 and CDR2 sequences are MNHEY and SMNVEV (reference sequence). V lost 5 bases, J lost 1 base, and 10 bases stayed unmatched. CDR3: CASSPIPGQESYEQYF. CDR3 in DNA: TGTGCCAGCAGTCCAATACCGGGACAGGAGTCCTACGAGCAGTACTTC.

The chain is built from TRBV7-9 and TRBJ1-1; D is ambiguous. The CDR3 is 12 amino acids. Trimming pared 6 bases from V and 2 bases from J, leaving 7 bases between. The V gene's germline CDR1 is SEHNR and CDR2 FQNEAQ (reference sequence). CDR3 sequence (DNA): TGTGCCAGCAGATCTACCAACACTGAAGCTTTCTTT. Protein product: CASRSTNTEAFF.

The gene calls are TRBV28 and TRBJ2-1, with 9 bases aligning to TRBD1. This CDR3 has 15 residues. The V and J ends lost 10 bases and 2 bases, in that order; junction bases with no gene match: 9. CDR1 and CDR2 (germline): MDHEN, SYDVKM. The CDR3 nucleotides read TGTGCCACCTTAAGGACAGGGGTTGCCTACAATGAGCAGTTCTTC. Translating gives CATLRTGVAYNEQFF.

The rearrangement links TRBV2 to TRBJ2-7, with 9 bases matching TRBD1. Trimming removed 7 bases from V and 5 bases from J; junction bases left unmatched: 6. Germline CDR1 reads SNHLY; CDR2 reads FYNNEI. The CDR3 sequence is 13 residues long. The CDR3 DNA reads TGTGCCAGCATGGGACAGGGCCTTAACGAGCAGTACTTC. This sequence encodes CASMGQGLNEQYF.

This rearrangement joins TRBV7-2 to TRBJ2-5, with 7 nucleotides matching TRBD2. The CDR3 loop spans 14 amino acids. Germline-derived CDR1 and CDR2 are SGHTA and FQGNSA. J gave up 2 bases and V 1 base, and 1 base lay outside the gene matches. Here the CDR3 reads CASSLGAGQETQYF. CDR3 bases: TGTGCCAGCAGCTTAGGAGCGGGGCAAGAGACCCAGTACTTC.

V and J are TRBV27 and TRBJ1-3; D gene uncertain. The germline V and J ends were trimmed by 4 bases and 4 bases, with 8 bases remaining between them. CDR1 MNHEY and CDR2 SMNVEV come from the germline V gene (reference sequence). This CDR3 has 13 residues. The CDR3 sequence: CASSSRKGNTIYF. CDR3 sequence (DNA): TGTGCCAGCAGTTCTAGGAAGGGAAACACCATATATTTT.

V and J are TRBV28 and TRBJ1-5; D gene uncertain. CDR3 size: 14 residues. The germline gives CDR1 MDHEN, CDR2 SYDVKM. V lost 8 bases and J 4 bases, leaving 15 bases between the germline ends. CDR3 protein: CASLGGRRNQPQHF. DNA of the CDR3: TGTGCCAGCCTCGGCGGCAGGAGGAATCAGCCCCAGCATTTT.

The genes are TRBV6-6 and TRBJ1-2; unclear D gene. Germline CDR1 reads MNHNY; CDR2 reads SVGAGI (reference sequence). Trimming removed 0 bases at V and 0 bases at J, with 11 bases between. CDR3 size: 16 residues. The CDR3 DNA sequence: TGTGCCAGCAGTTACTCAACGCATACACCTAACTATGGCTACACCTTC. This translates into CASSYSTHTPNYGYTF.

The chain combines TRBV6-5 with TRBJ1-1; no definite D call. Germline CDR1 is MNHEY and CDR2 is SVGAGI. This CDR3 has 14 residues. V shed 2 bases and J shed 1 base, with 8 bases lying between them. The CDR3 loop is CASSYGLWNTEAFF. As DNA, the CDR3 is TGTGCCAGCAGTTACGGACTCTGGAACACTGAAGCTTTCTTT.

The table lists this clonotype with a few counts. The rearrangement joins TRBV2 to TRBJ2-2, with 8 bases matching TRBD1. CDR3 length: 14 residues. J lost 6 bases, V lost 3 bases, and 3 bases had no gene match. Germline values: CDR1 SNHLY, CDR2 FYNNEI. The CDR3 spells CASSERTGSGELFF. CDR3 coding DNA: TGTGCCAGCAGTGAGAGGACAGGGTCCGGGGAGCTGTTTTTT.

This chain connects TRBV5-1 to TRBJ2-3; tentatively, D is TRBD1 or TRBD2 (5 bases each). Germline lookup yields CDR1 SGHRS and CDR2 YFSETQ. V lost 4 bases, J lost 2 bases, and 17 bases lay in between. The CDR3 contains 16 residues. CDR3 in DNA: TGCGCCAGCAGCCCGTCCGCCGGGACCAACACAGATACGCAGTATTTT. Protein product: CASSPSAGTNTDTQYF.